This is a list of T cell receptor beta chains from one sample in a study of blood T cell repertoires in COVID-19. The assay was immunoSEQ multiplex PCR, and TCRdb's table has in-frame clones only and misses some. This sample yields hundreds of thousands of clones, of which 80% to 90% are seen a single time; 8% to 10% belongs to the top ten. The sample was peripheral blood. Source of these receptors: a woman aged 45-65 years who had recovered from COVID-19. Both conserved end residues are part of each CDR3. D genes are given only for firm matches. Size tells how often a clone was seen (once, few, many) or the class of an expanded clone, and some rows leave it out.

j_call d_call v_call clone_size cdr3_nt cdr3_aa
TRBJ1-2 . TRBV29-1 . TGCAGCGTTCACGGGGTGGGGAGCCGGAGCTATGGCTACACCTTC CSVHGVGSRSYGYTF
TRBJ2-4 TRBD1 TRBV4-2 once TGTGCCAGCAGCCGAACCGGGACAGCGGACATTCAGTACTTC CASSRTGTADIQYF
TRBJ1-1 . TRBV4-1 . TGCGCCAGCAGCCAATCCAACATTGAAGCTTTCTTT CASSQSNIEAFF
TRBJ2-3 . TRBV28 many TGTGCCAGCAAACCTACCAGGGGAGGGTTCACAGATACGCAGTATTTT CASKPTRGGFTDTQYF
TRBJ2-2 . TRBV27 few TGTGCCAGCAGGACAGATAACACCGGGGAGCTGTTTTTT CASRTDNTGELFF
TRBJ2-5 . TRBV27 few TGTGCCAGCAGTTTATCGTCCCCACAACAAGAGACCCAGTACTTC CASSLSSPQQETQYF
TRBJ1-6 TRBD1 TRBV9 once TGTGCCAGCAGCGCAGAGGACAGGGGGGATTCACCCCTCCACTTT CASSAEDRGDSPLHF
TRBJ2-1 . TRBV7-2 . TGTGCCAGCAGCTTAGAATACTACAATGAGCAGTTCTTC CASSLEYYNEQFF
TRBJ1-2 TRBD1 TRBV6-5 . TGTGCCAGCAGCCGCGACAGGGCGCGAAACTATGGCTACACCTTC CASSRDRARNYGYTF
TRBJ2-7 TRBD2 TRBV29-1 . TGCAGCGTTGAAGTTTTTGTGGGAGGGACCTACGAGCAGTACTTC CSVEVFVGGTYEQYF
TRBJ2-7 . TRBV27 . TGTGCCAGCAGTTTATCGGGGGGCTACGAGCAGTACTTC CASSLSGGYEQYF
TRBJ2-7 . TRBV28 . TGTGCCAGCAGTAGGACGCAGGGTCCCTACGAGCAGTACTTC CASSRTQGPYEQYF
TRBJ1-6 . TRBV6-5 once TGTGCCAGCAGTCCTGCCGGCGGAGGGAATTCACCCCTCCACTTT CASSPAGGGNSPLHF
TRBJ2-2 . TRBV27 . TGTGCCAGCAGTCCGACTAGGACCGGGGAGCTGTTTTTT CASSPTRTGELFF
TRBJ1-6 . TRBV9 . TGTGCCAGCAGCGCCCTCCTTGGAGATAATTCACCCCTCCACTTT CASSALLGDNSPLHF
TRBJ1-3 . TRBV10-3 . TGTGCCATCAGTGATAACGTCGGCGGTGGAAACACCATATATTTT CAISDNVGGGNTIYF
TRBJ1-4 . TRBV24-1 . TGTGCCACCAGTGATCACAGGAGGGGTAATGAAAAACTGTTTTTT CATSDHRRGNEKLFF
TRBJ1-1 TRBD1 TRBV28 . TGTGCCAGCAGCGCCCGAGGGACAGGGAACACTGAAGCTTTCTTT CASSARGTGNTEAFF
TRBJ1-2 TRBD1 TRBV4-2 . TGTGCCAGCAGCCAATCACACAGGGGGGCCTTGTACACCTTC CASSQSHRGALYTF
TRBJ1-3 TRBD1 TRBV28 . TGTGCCAGCAGCCCAGGGGGTTCGGGAAACACCATATATTTT CASSPGGSGNTIYF
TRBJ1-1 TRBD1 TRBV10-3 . TGTGCCATCAGCCAACAGGGGACGAACACTGAAGCTTTCTTT CAISQQGTNTEAFF
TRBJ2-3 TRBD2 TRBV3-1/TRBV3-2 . TGTGCCAGCAGCCAAGCGACTGGACTAGCGGGATCAGATACGCAGTATTTT CASSQATGLAGSDTQYF
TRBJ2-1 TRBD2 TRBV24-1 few TGTGCCACCATGGCGGGAGGGTACAATGAGCAGTTCTTC CATMAGGYNEQFF
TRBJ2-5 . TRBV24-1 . TGTGCCACCAGTGATTTTGCACAGGGCCGCGAGACCCAGTACTTC CATSDFAQGRETQYF
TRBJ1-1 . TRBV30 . TGTGCCTTGGACAGAATGAACACTGAAGCTTTCTTT CALDRMNTEAFF
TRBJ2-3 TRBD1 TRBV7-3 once TGTGCCAGCAGCCCTGGGACAGGGCCGGTTCAGGATACGCAGTATTTT CASSPGTGPVQDTQYF
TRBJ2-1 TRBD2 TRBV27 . TGTGCCAGCAGTCGGACTAGCGGACTCAATGAGCAGTTCTTC CASSRTSGLNEQFF
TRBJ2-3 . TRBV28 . TGTGCCAGCAGTTCATCCATCCAATGGGGGGGCTCTCCAGATACGCAGTATTTT CASSSSIQWGGSPDTQYF
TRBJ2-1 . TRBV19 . TGTGCCAGTAAGGCGCCAGGTGGGGGGAACGGCAATGAGCAGTTCTTC CASKAPGGGNGNEQFF
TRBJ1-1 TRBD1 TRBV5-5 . TGTGCCAGCAGCTTGGGACAGGGGTTCACTGAAGCTTTCTTT CASSLGQGFTEAFF
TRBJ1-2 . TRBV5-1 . TGCGCCAGCAGCTTGGATTCTAGATCCTATGGCTACACCTTC CASSLDSRSYGYTF
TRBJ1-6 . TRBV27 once TGTGCCAGCAGAGAGAGAAATTCACCCCTCCACTTT CASRERNSPLHF
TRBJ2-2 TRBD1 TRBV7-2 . TGTGCCAGCAGTTCCGGACAGGGGGAGACCGGGGAGCTGTTTTTT CASSSGQGETGELFF
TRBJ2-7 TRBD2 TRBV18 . TGTGCCAGCTCACCAGGGGGGGACGAGCAGTACTTC CASSPGGDEQYF
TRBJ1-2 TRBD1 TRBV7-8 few TGTGCCAGCAGCCCCGCCCTTGGGGGGACAGGGAGTGGCTACACCTTC CASSPALGGTGSGYTF
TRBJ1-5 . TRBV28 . TGTGCCAGCATTACTGACCAGGGGCCTCAGCCCCAGCATTTT CASITDQGPQPQHF